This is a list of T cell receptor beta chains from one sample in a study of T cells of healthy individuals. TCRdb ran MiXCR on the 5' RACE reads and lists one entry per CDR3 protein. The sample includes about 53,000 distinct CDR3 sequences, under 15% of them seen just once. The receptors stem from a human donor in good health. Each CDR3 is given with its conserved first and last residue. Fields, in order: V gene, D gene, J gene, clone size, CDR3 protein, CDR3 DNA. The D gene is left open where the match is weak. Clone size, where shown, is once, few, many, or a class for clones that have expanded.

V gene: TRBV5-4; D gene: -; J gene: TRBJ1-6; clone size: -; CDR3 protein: CASSLASGDSPLHF; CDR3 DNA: TGTGCCAGCAGCTTGGCGTCAGGGGATTCACCCCTCCACTTT
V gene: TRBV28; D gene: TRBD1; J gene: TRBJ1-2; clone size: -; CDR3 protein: CASTMQGARGYTF; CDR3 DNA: TGTGCCAGCACTATGCAGGGGGCTCGTGGCTACACCTTC
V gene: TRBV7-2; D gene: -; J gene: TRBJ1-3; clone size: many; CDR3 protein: CASSSVSGNTIYF; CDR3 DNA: TGTGCCAGCAGCTCCGTCTCTGGAAACACCATATATTTT
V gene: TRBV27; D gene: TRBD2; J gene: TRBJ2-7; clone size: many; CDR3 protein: CASGLSGTTVF; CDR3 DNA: TGTGCCAGCGGACTGTCCGGGACTACTGTCTTC
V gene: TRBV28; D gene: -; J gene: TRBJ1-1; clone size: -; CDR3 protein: CASTHDGVEAFF; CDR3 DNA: TGTGCCAGCACCCATGACGGGGTTGAAGCTTTCTTT
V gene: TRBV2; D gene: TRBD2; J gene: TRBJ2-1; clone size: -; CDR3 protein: CASSDRGLAGAGDEQFF; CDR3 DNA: TGTGCCAGCAGTGATAGAGGACTAGCGGGGGCCGGGGATGAGCAGTTCTTC
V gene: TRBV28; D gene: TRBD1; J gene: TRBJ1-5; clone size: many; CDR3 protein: CASSSLTGDGQPQHF; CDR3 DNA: TGTGCCAGCAGTTCACTAACAGGGGATGGTCAGCCCCAGCATTTT
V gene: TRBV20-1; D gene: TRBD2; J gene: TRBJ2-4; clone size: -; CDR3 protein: CSARSRGEGRAGSKNIQYF; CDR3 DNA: TGCAGTGCTAGATCCCGCGGTGAGGGTAGAGCGGGGAGCAAAAACATTCAGTACTTC
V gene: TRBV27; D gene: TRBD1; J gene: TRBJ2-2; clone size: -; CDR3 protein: CASSSQPRTGGNTGELFF; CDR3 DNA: TGTGCCAGCAGTTCCCAACCTCGGACAGGGGGGAACACCGGGGAGCTGTTTTTT
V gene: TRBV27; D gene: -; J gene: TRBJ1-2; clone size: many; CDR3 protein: CASGSERQVYGYTF; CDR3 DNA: TGTGCCAGCGGGTCAGAAAGACAGGTCTATGGCTACACCTTC
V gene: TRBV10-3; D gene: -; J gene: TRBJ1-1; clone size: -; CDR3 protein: CAISEKQPEAFF; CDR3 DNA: TGTGCCATCAGTGAGAAACAGCCTGAAGCTTTCTTT
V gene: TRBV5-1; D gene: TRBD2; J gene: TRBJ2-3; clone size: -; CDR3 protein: CASSFTSGGRNADTQYF; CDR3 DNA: TGCGCCAGCAGCTTCACCTCAGGCGGGAGAAACGCAGATACGCAGTATTTT
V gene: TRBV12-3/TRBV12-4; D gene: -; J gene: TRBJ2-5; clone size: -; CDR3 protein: CASSLKRIETQYF; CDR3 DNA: TGTGCCAGCAGTTTGAAGCGGATAGAGACCCAGTACTTC
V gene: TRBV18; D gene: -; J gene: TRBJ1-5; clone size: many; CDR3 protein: CASSPPVGQPQHF; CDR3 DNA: TGTGCCAGCTCACCACCCGTCGGACAGCCCCAGCATTTT
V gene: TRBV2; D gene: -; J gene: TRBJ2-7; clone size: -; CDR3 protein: CASSFTQLRYEQYF; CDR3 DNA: TGTGCCAGCAGCTTCACACAGCTTAGGTACGAGCAGTACTTC
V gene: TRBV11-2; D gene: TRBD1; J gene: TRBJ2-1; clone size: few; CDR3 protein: CASSRLGQEIDEQFF; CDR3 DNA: TGTGCCAGCAGCCGTCTGGGACAGGAGATTGATGAGCAGTTCTTC
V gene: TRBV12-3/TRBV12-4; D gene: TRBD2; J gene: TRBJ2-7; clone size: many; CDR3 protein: CATRTSGINEQYF; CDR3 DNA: TGTGCCACGCGGACTAGCGGGATCAACGAGCAGTACTTC
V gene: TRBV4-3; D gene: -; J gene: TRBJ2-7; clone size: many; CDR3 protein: CASSQDSAGALYEQYF; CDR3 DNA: TGCGCCAGCAGCCAAGATTCGGCCGGGGCTCTCTACGAGCAGTACTTC
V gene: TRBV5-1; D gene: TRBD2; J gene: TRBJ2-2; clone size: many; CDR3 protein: CASNRGDGTGELFF; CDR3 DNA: TGCGCCAGCAACCGGGGGGACGGCACCGGGGAGCTGTTTTTT
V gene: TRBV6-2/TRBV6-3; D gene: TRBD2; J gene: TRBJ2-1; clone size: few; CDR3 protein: CASRSPGTSNNEQFF; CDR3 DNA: TGTGCCAGCAGGAGCCCCGGGACTAGTAACAATGAGCAGTTCTTC
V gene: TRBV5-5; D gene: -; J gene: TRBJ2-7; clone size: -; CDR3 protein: CASSLVGSSYEQYF; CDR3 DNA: TGTGCCAGCAGCTTGGTTGGTTCATCTTACGAGCAGTACTTC
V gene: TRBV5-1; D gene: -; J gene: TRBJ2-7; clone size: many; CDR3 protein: CASSLDSASYEQYF; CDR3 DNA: TGCGCCAGCAGCTTGGATAGCGCATCCTACGAGCAGTACTTC
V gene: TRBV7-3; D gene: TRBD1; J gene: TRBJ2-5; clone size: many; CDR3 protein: CASSPSSDRAETQYF; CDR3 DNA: TGTGCCAGCAGCCCAAGTTCGGACAGGGCAGAGACCCAGTACTTC
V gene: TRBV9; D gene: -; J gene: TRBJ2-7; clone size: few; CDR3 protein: CASSVVPSSGYEQYF; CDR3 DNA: TGTGCCAGCAGCGTAGTTCCTAGTTCGGGGTACGAGCAGTACTTC
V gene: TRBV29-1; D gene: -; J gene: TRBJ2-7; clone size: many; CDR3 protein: CSVEVRDSYEQYF; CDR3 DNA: TGCAGCGTTGAAGTCCGGGATTCCTACGAGCAGTACTTC
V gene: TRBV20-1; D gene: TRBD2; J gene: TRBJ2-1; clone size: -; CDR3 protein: CSARVYSGTSGYNEQFF; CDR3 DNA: TGCAGTGCTAGAGTCTATAGCGGGACTAGCGGATACAATGAGCAGTTCTTC
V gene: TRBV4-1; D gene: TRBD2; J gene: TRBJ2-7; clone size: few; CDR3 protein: CASSQDLFGLAGVGEQYF; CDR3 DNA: TGCGCCAGCAGCCAAGACCTCTTCGGGCTAGCGGGGGTCGGCGAGCAGTACTTC
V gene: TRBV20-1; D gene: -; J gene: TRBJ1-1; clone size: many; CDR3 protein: CSAIVYTEAFF; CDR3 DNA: TGCAGTGCTATCGTCTACACTGAAGCTTTCTTT
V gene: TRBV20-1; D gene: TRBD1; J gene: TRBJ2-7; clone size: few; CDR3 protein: CSARVRDRASYEQYF; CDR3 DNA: TGCAGTGCTAGAGTCCGGGACAGGGCCTCCTACGAGCAGTACTTC
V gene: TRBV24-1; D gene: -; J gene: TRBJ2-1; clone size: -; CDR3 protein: CATSDSTPRNEQFF; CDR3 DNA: TGTGCCACCAGTGATTCGACTCCGCGAAATGAGCAGTTCTTC
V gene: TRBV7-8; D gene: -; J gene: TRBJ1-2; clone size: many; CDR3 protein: CASSLVVGSQVHYGYTF; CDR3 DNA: TGTGCCAGCAGCTTAGTCGTAGGATCCCAGGTCCACTATGGCTACACCTTC
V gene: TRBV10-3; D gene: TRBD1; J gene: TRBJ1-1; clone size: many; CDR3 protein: CAISEPGQGEAFF; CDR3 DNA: TGTGCCATCAGTGAGCCGGGACAGGGAGAAGCTTTCTTT
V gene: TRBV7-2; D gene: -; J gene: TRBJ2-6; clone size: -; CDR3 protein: CASSSQGGGAGANVLTF; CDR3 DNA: TGTGCCAGCAGCTCTCAAGGGGGTGGAGCTGGGGCCAACGTCCTGACTTTC
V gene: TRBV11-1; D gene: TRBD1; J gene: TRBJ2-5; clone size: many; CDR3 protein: CASSSGTGDQETQYF; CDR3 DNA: TGTGCCAGCAGCTCCGGGACAGGGGACCAAGAGACCCAGTACTTC
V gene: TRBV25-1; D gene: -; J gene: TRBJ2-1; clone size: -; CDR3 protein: CASSGGGEQFF; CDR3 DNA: TGTGCCAGCAGTGGAGGCGGGGAGCAGTTCTTC
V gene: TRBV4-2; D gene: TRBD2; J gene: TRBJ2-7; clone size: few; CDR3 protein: CASSPTTSGGGYEQYF; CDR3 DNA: TGTGCCAGCAGCCCCACGACTAGCGGGGGGGGCTACGAGCAGTACTTC
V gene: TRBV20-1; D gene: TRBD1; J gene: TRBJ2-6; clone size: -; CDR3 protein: CSAPQGAGANVLTF; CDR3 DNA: TGCAGTGCTCCGCAGGGGGCTGGGGCCAACGTCCTGACTTTC
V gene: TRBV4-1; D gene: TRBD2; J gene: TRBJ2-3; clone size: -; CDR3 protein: CASSQLLTSGATDTQYF; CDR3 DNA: TGCGCCAGCAGCCAACTTTTGACTAGCGGGGCCACAGATACGCAGTATTTT
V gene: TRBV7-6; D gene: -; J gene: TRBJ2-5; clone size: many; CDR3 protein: CASSLPGEETQYF; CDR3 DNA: TGTGCCAGCAGCTTGCCCGGGGAAGAGACCCAGTACTTC
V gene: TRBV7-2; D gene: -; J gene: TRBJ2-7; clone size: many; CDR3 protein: CASSLGRGTAYEQYF; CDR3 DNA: TGTGCCAGCAGCTTAGGCCGCGGGACGGCCTACGAGCAGTACTTC
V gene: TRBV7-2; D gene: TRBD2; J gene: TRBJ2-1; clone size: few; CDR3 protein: CASSPQLRLAGGRDEQFF; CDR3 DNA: TGTGCCAGCAGCCCCCAACTAAGACTAGCGGGAGGTCGCGATGAGCAGTTCTTC
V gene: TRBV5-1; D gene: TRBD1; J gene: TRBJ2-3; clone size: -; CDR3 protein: CASSWTGTGTDTQYF; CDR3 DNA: TGCGCCAGCAGCTGGACCGGGACAGGGACAGATACGCAGTATTTT
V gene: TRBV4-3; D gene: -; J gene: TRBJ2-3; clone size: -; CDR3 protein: CASSRYRRGAGTDTQYF; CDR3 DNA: TGCGCCAGCAGCCGTTACCGCCGGGGAGCCGGCACAGATACGCAGTATTTT
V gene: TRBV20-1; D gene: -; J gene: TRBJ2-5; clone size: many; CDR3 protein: CSASQTSSSYF; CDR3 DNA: TGCAGTGCTAGCCAGACTAGTTCGTCGTACTTC
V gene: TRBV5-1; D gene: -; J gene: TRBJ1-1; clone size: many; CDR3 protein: CASSLGSGRNTEAFF; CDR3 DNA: TGCGCCAGCAGCTTGGGTTCAGGGAGAAACACTGAAGCTTTCTTT
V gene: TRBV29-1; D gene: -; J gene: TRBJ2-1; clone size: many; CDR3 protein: CSVDVAQGISNEQFF; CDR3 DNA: TGCAGCGTTGATGTGGCGCAAGGGATATCGAATGAGCAGTTCTTC
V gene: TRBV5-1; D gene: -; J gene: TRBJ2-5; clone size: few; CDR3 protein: CASSSDTRIQETQYF; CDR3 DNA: TGCGCCAGCAGCTCGGATACAAGGATCCAAGAGACCCAGTACTTC
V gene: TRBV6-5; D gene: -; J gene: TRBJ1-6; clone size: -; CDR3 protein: CASSYGQGRASYNSPLHF; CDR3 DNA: TGTGCCAGCAGTTACGGGCAGGGCCGGGCTTCCTATAATTCACCCCTCCACTTT
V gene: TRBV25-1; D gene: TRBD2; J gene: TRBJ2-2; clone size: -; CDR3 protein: CASSEFGSGSSTGELFF; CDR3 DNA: TGTGCCAGCAGTGAATTCGGGAGCGGGAGTAGCACCGGGGAGCTGTTTTTT
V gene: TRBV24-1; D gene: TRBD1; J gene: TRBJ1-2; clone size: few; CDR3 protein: CATSVTGGGGYTF; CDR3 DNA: TGTGCCACCAGTGTGACAGGGGGCGGGGGCTACACCTTC
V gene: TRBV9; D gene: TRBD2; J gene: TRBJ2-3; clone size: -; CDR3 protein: CASSSSGTWDTQYF; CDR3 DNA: TGTGCCAGCAGCTCTAGCGGTACCTGGGATACGCAGTATTTT
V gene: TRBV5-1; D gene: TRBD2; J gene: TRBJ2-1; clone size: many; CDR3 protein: CASSFTLAGSREGNEQFF; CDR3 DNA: TGCGCCAGCAGCTTCACACTAGCGGGTTCCCGGGAGGGCAATGAGCAGTTCTTC
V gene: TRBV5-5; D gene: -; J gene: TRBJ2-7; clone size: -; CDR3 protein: CASSLLAGHSYEQYF; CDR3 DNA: TGTGCCAGCAGCCTTCTGGCAGGGCACTCCTACGAGCAGTACTTC
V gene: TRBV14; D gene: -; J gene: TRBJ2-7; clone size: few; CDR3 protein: CASSQDIPLADEQYF; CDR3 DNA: TGTGCCAGCAGCCAAGATATCCCTCTAGCCGACGAGCAGTACTTC
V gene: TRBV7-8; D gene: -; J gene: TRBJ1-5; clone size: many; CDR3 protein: CASSLGPGDQPQHF; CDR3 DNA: TGTGCCAGCAGCTTAGGCCCCGGGGATCAGCCCCAGCATTTT
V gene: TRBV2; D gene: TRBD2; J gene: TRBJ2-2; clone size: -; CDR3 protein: CASSVPGLAGGNTGELFF; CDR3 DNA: TGTGCCAGCAGCGTCCCGGGACTAGCGGGAGGTAACACCGGGGAGCTGTTTTTT
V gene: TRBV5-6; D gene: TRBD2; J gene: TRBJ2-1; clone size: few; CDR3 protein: CASSSGSEGGPYNEQFF; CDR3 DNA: TGTGCCAGCAGCTCCGGTAGTGAGGGAGGGCCCTACAATGAGCAGTTCTTC
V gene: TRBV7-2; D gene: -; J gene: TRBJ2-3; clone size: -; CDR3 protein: CASSLGGQGSTQYF; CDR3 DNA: TGTGCCAGCAGCTTAGGGGGTCAGGGCAGTACGCAGTATTTT
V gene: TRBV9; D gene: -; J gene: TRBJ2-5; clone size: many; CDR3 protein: CASSLGTSQYQETQYF; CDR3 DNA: TGTGCCAGCAGCCTCGGGACCAGCCAGTACCAAGAGACCCAGTACTTC